These T cell receptor beta chains were read from a single sample in a study of cytomegalovirus exposure and HLA in healthy donors. Sequencing was performed with immunoSEQ multiplex PCR; in TCRdb, only in-frame clones are kept and a portion is missing. The repertoire consists of over 85,000 clones, with around 86% occurring once and the leading ten covering around 3.6%. Material for sequencing was PBMCs. All receptors derive from a female donor in good health and CMV-seropositive. Each CDR3 is given with its conserved first and last residue. The order of the fields is J gene, clone size, V gene, D gene, CDR3 protein, CDR3 DNA. A D gene is named only where the DNA matches it firmly. The size of a clone is reported for some rows only, either as once, few or many, or as a class for expanded clones.

>TRBJ2-1|.|TRBV29-1|.
CSVEGAYSYNEQFF
TGCAGCGTTGAGGGGGCATATTCCTACAATGAGCAGTTCTTC
>TRBJ2-3|.|TRBV6-1|.
CASSEGGRGTDTQYF
TGTGCCAGCAGTGAAGGAGGGAGAGGCACAGATACGCAGTATTTT
>TRBJ1-2|once|TRBV10-2|.
CASSGGGVFRGYTF
TGCGCCAGCAGTGGCGGAGGGGTGTTTCGTGGCTACACCTTC
>TRBJ2-1|few|TRBV15|TRBD2
CATSSPGLVMHNEQFF
TGTGCCACCAGCAGCCCGGGACTAGTGATGCACAATGAGCAGTTCTTC
>TRBJ2-7|.|TRBV7-2|TRBD2
CASTGTSVAYEQYF
TGTGCCAGCACCGGGACTAGCGTGGCCTACGAGCAGTACTTC
>TRBJ2-2|.|TRBV27|.
CASSLSRATGELFF
TGTGCCAGCAGTTTATCGAGGGCTACCGGGGAGCTGTTTTTT
>TRBJ2-1|.|TRBV5-4|.
CASSRDIGNEQFF
TGTGCCAGCAGCCGGGACATAGGCAATGAGCAGTTCTTC
>TRBJ1-2|.|TRBV5-4|.
CASSLGPPGYNYGYTF
TGTGCCAGCAGCTTGGGGCCTCCCGGGTATAACTATGGCTACACCTTC
>TRBJ1-1|.|TRBV27|.
CASSFRPSGQLNTEAFF
TGTGCCAGCAGCTTCCGCCCTTCGGGACAATTGAACACTGAAGCTTTCTTT
>TRBJ1-1|.|TRBV6-6|.
CASSYSPGLMNTEAFF
TGTGCCAGCAGTTACTCGCCAGGACTCATGAACACTGAAGCTTTCTTT
>TRBJ1-6|.|TRBV5-1|.
CASSFGQPNSPLHF
TGCGCCAGCAGCTTCGGACAGCCAAATTCACCCCTCCACTTT
>TRBJ2-7|once|TRBV6-5|.
CASARTAYEQYF
TGTGCCAGCGCTCGGACAGCCTACGAGCAGTACTTC
>TRBJ2-1|.|TRBV6-6|TRBD2
CASSYGTSGLYNEQFF
TGTGCCAGCAGTTACGGGACTAGCGGGCTATACAATGAGCAGTTCTTC
>TRBJ2-1|.|TRBV14|TRBD2
CASSQGPGLAGGRTYNEQFF
TGTGCCAGCAGCCAAGGGCCGGGACTAGCGGGGGGGCGCACCTACAATGAGCAGTTCTTC
>TRBJ2-1|.|TRBV6-4|.
CASSEDRHNEQFF
TGTGCCAGCAGCGAAGACAGGCACAATGAGCAGTTCTTC
>TRBJ2-1|once|TRBV4-2|.
CASSQTGYNEQFF
TGTGCCAGCAGCCAAACAGGTTACAATGAGCAGTTCTTC
>TRBJ2-1|few|TRBV2|.
CASSEYAGPSYNEQFF
TGTGCCAGCAGTGAGTATGCGGGGCCATCCTACAATGAGCAGTTCTTC
>TRBJ2-5|.|TRBV7-7|TRBD2
CASSLAGTSGVQETQYF
TGTGCCAGCAGCTTAGCGGGGACTAGCGGGGTTCAAGAGACCCAGTACTTC
>TRBJ2-1|.|TRBV2|TRBD2
CASWTSEDSYNEQFF
TGTGCCAGCTGGACTAGCGAAGACTCCTACAATGAGCAGTTCTTC
>TRBJ1-1|few|TRBV5-4|.
CASSPRGRNTEAFF
TGTGCCAGCAGCCCCAGGGGACGGAACACTGAAGCTTTCTTT
>TRBJ1-1|.|TRBV11-2|.
CASSFRGGEAFF
TGTGCCAGCAGCTTTAGGGGCGGTGAAGCTTTCTTT
>TRBJ1-2|.|TRBV30|.
CAWTGGEGYTF
TGTGCCTGGACCGGGGGGGAAGGCTACACCTTC
>TRBJ1-3|.|TRBV9|TRBD1
CASSQQGAFGNTIYF
TGTGCCAGCAGCCAACAGGGGGCATTCGGAAACACCATATATTTT
>TRBJ2-1|.|TRBV6-5|.
CASSRDNEQFF
TGTGCCAGCAGCCGGGACAATGAGCAGTTCTTC
>TRBJ1-1|.|TRBV14|.
CASSQLGGDHTEAFF
TGTGCCAGCAGCCAATTAGGAGGGGATCATACTGAAGCTTTCTTT
>TRBJ1-6|.|TRBV19|.
CASNYGTRRHSPLHF
TGTGCCAGTAACTATGGTACGCGGCGGCATTCACCCCTCCACTTT
>TRBJ1-2|.|TRBV7-9|.
CASSPPGQSTYGYTF
TGTGCCAGCAGCCCCCCAGGGCAATCTACCTATGGCTACACCTTC
>TRBJ1-1|.|TRBV5-4|.
CASSRPGLGMNTEAFF
TGTGCCAGCAGCCGTCCGGGGTTAGGGATGAACACTGAAGCTTTCTTT
>TRBJ1-1|.|TRBV10-1|.
CASSAVRENTEAFF
TGCGCCAGCAGTGCCGTCAGGGAGAACACTGAAGCTTTCTTT
>TRBJ1-1|.|TRBV11-2|.
CASKITMNTEAFF
TGTGCCAGCAAAATTACTATGAACACTGAAGCTTTCTTT
>TRBJ2-1|.|TRBV5-1|.
CASSLGETLGNEQFF
TGCGCCAGCAGCTTGGGGGAGACTTTGGGCAATGAGCAGTTCTTC
>TRBJ2-5|.|TRBV27|TRBD1
CASSPSTGKETQYF
TGTGCCAGCAGTCCCTCGACAGGGAAGGAGACCCAGTACTTC
>TRBJ1-2|.|TRBV16|.
CASKEGGYGYTF
TGTGCCAGCAAGGAAGGGGGCTATGGCTACACCTTC
>TRBJ2-3|.|TRBV18|.
CASLEGGTDTQYF
TGTGCCAGCCTCGAGGGGGGCACAGATACGCAGTATTTT
>TRBJ1-4|.|TRBV28|TRBD1
CASSFSQAGGEKLFF
TGTGCCAGCAGTTTTTCCCAGGCAGGGGGCGAAAAACTGTTTTTT
>TRBJ1-2|few|TRBV19|TRBD1
CASSPGGQNYGYTF
TGTGCCAGTAGCCCAGGGGGACAGAACTATGGCTACACCTTC
>TRBJ2-5|.|TRBV11-2|TRBD1
CASSWTGGLGETQYF
TGTGCCAGCAGCTGGACAGGGGGCTTAGGAGAGACCCAGTACTTC
>TRBJ2-5|.|TRBV11-2|.
CASRETGETQYF
TGTGCCAGCAGAGAAACAGGGGAGACCCAGTACTTC
>TRBJ2-7|.|TRBV2|TRBD1
CASSKDRGREQYF
TGTGCCAGCAGTAAGGACAGGGGGCGCGAGCAGTACTTC
>TRBJ2-5|.|TRBV28|.
CASSLWVRGEGTQYF
TGTGCCAGCAGTTTATGGGTACGGGGAGAGGGGACCCAGTACTTC
>TRBJ2-2|few|TRBV19|TRBD2
CASSTSGLALPVSAGELFF
TGTGCCAGTAGTACCTCGGGACTAGCGCTGCCCGTGTCAGCCGGGGAGCTGTTTTTT
>TRBJ1-4|.|TRBV30|TRBD1
CAWSVPRGTNEKLFF
TGTGCCTGGAGTGTCCCCAGGGGGACTAATGAAAAACTGTTTTTT
>TRBJ2-5|.|TRBV27|TRBD1
CASSLSLTGGWETQYF
TGTGCCAGCAGTCTTTCTTTAACAGGGGGCTGGGAGACCCAGTACTTC
>TRBJ2-7|.|TRBV7-9|.
CASSLALGAEQYF
TGTGCCAGCAGCTTAGCGCTAGGGGCCGAGCAGTACTTC
>TRBJ2-2|.|TRBV18|.
CASSPPQGTTGELFF
TGTGCCAGCTCACCACCCCAGGGGACCACCGGGGAGCTGTTTTTT